This TCR beta chain was profiled in a study of blood T cell repertoires in COVID-19. The CDR3 spans 15 residues. The germline gives CDR1 MNHEY, CDR2 SMNVEV (reference sequence). Unmatched junction bases numbered 5, after V lost 3 bases and J lost 0 bases. Clones were sequenced by immunoSEQ multiplex PCR, and TCRdb holds only the in-frame ones, with some missing. The sample includes 110,000 or so clones, around 83% of them seen just once. The gene calls are TRBV27 and TRBJ2-7; 7 nucleotides line up with TRBD1. This receptor was obtained from a man aged 40-49 years with acute or convalescent COVID-19. Specimen: peripheral blood. CDR3 sequence (DNA): TGTGCCAGCAGTTTCTCCGGGGACAGCTCCTACGAGCAGTACTTC. It yields the protein CASSFSGDSSYEQYF.